The following is a TCR beta chain sequence with its context. The target of this receptor is not known. No base quality values were provided; no much bigger clone lies one nucleotide off. These data belong to a study of cytomegalovirus exposure and HLA in healthy donors (dated by TCRdb to about 2017). Describing the broader study: An earlier analysis of several hundred of the donors reported 276 Gb of sequence data and 117 million unique TCR beta sequences obtained from around 190 million T cells. An early release covering roughly 600 HLA-typed donors comprised approximately 300 gigabases of sequencing data and tens of millions of unique TCR sequences. Among the roughly 400 genotyped donors, around 81% belonged to the genetic ancestry cluster associated with self-reported Caucasian donors. The aim of the study was to test whether cataloging public T cell receptors could identify signatures of past pathogen exposure. The T cell repertoires of around 670 subjects were profiled by immunosequencing and related to cytomegalovirus serostatus. Besides the first cohort of more than 650 subjects, a separate validation cohort made up of 120 different subjects was used. To predict cytomegalovirus infection status, the study combined high-throughput TCR immunosequencing, statistical association of individual TCRs with disease status, and machine learning. A later analysis re-analyzed previously published TCR beta repertoires from 666 donors and added high-resolution HLA genotyping to study TCR occurrence patterns. Rather than using new phenotypic data, the later analysis identified candidate immune exposures from TCR beta sequences and from how often those sequences occurred across donors. An earlier analysis of about 600 of the donors used high-throughput TCR beta sequencing to judge whether each TCR beta V gene segment behaved as functional or pseudogenic. Alongside the repertoire data, information on donor age, sex, ethnicity and CMV serostatus was compiled. Genome-wide SNP genotypes for about three fifths of the roughly 670 donors were used in a later genetic analysis, which treated that subset as a discovery cohort. Every discovery cohort repertoire had been produced on one sequencing platform. Class I and class II HLA loci were covered by the typing at four-digit resolution. Typing coverage varied by locus: roughly 620-640 donors for A, B, C, DRB1 and DQB1; 522 for DQA1; about 590 for DPA1; fewer than 480 for DPB1. Several DR-DQ haplotypes were handled as single units for association and clustering because linkage in the cohort was strong. Among 300 to 500 genotyped donors of the cohort, an average of roughly 230,000 unique TCR beta nucleotide sequences was sequenced per donor, of which 15% to 20% were non-productive.

The study at large found these results: A few of the identified cytomegalovirus-associated TCR beta chains were confirmed in vitro to be specific for cytomegalovirus antigens. Linkage disequilibrium might explain the correlated functional status among segregating V segments, but an unknown experimental factor could not be excluded. Seventeen rarely observed V segments, including chromosome 9 orphons, were excluded from the earlier analysis of some 590 of the donors because counts were too low. Assigning TCR associations to individual alleles was difficult when HLA alleles, especially DR and DQ, strongly co-occurred. The presence/absence analyses assumed that sequencing depth was roughly uniform across donors, and that assumption may not be true. A group of highly shared sequence variants was considered likely to be a technical artifact of the sequencing pipeline. At a false discovery rate of 0.05, a later analysis linked 15,000 to 20,000 TCR beta sequences to specific HLA alleles. The authors suggested that the approach could potentially be generalized to other disease states and immunological phenotypes. A later genetic analysis reported fewer N-insertions in productive TCRs among donors in an Asian-associated ancestry cluster than the approximately 700-donor mean. Because HLA typing was missing for some donors at each locus, association tests included only the typed subset. Cytomegalovirus status was reported to be diagnosed by the classifier with high specificity and sensitivity in both the original and validation cohorts. Some IMGT-functional V segments, including TRBV6-2 and TRBV6-3, could not be distinguished by the 87-base-pair reads and were therefore excluded. A later genetic analysis associated a missense DCLRE1C variant with V-gene and J-gene trimming of TCR beta chains, and an independent cohort replicated the association. Immune exposure information for the cohort was limited to CMV serostatus. A further reported finding was that TCR beta sequences accurately predicted the HLA-A and HLA-B alleles for most subjects in the first cohort. Most TCR sequences were seen in very few donors, while some public TCRs were found in many individuals. In a later analysis, HLA-associated TCR beta chains were found to be more clonally expanded and to have lower generation probabilities than equally common non-associated chains. Broadly in line with IMGT annotations, most TCR beta V segments showed up in productive rearrangements about 87% or about 30% of the time in an earlier analysis of roughly 590 of the donors. According to a later analysis, parvovirus B19, influenza, CMV and Epstein-Barr virus appeared linked to several top co-occurrence clusters. In the study, 150 to 200 TCR beta chains were listed as associated with cytomegalovirus. In a later analysis, most CMV-associated TCR beta chains were found to appear HLA-restricted, with HLA associations seemingly driven largely by CMV exposure. This cohort had only TCR beta chains sequenced, and the lack of alpha or paired-chain data limited which features could be detected. In a later analysis, TCR association rates were found to vary across HLA loci, with the most associated TCRs seen for DRB1 alleles and the fewest for HLA-C alleles.

CDR1 SGHDT and CDR2 YYEEEE are derived from the germline V gene. The CDR3 has 14 amino acids, counting the end cysteine and phenylalanine. Only CDR3 DNA is held: 42 bases, read in frame from base 1. Relative to germline, V is 1 base shorter and J is 1 base shorter, with 7 bases between their ends. The protocol used for the library was the immunoSEQ multiplex PCR assay. A mixture of 60 forward primers for TCR Vbeta segments and 13 reverse primers for TCR Jbeta segments was used in the multiplex PCR. The CDR3 region of rearranged TCR beta genes was amplified from genomic DNA with a multiplex PCR assay. Amplified TCR beta libraries were sequenced as 87-base-pair reads on the Illumina HiSeq System. On the study's bioinformatics: A later analysis tallied tens of millions of unique TCR beta chains across the 666 repertoires, and around 12 million of those chains were shared by two or more donors. Raw reads were error-corrected and collapsed into unique sequences by a nearest-neighbor algorithm in which closely related sequences were merged to remove PCR and sequencing errors. CDR3 sequences were aligned to IMGT reference sequences to assign V, D and J gene segments. Each retained sequence needed at least a six-nucleotide match to both a V gene segment and a J gene segment. A rearrangement was called productive if the CDR3 had no stop codons and remained in frame with V and J, and every other rearrangement was called non-productive. Following IMGT convention, CDR3 was defined as the stretch from the second conserved V-encoded cysteine up to the conserved J-encoded phenylalanine. The earlier analysis of 587 of the donors excluded sequences that lacked an unambiguous match to a single V gene segment. An earlier analysis of over 450 of the donors classified V segments as functional when productive rearrangements were above 56.7% and as segregating when the standard deviation between donors was above 5%. To diagnose cytomegalovirus status from the catalog of TCR beta chain sequences, a statistical classification framework was built. A later analysis assigned V and J genes by comparing TCR nucleotide sequences with IMGT/GENE-DB human TR gene sequences. The TCRdist pipeline was used in a later analysis to assign CDR3 sequences and most-parsimonious VDJ recombination scenarios. A later analysis defined each TCR beta chain by its CDR3 amino acid sequence plus V-gene family, and excluded reads lacking a unique V-gene family. In a later analysis, some 600 highly shared, low-generation-probability nucleotide sequences were removed to address suspected cross-contamination and a sequencing artifact. In a later analysis, a clonal expansion index was calculated for each public chain from normalized within-repertoire ranks of inferred template counts. In a later analysis, generation probabilities were computed using a VDJ recombination model fitted to out-of-frame rearrangements, and the results were checked against IGoR. In a later analysis, TCR-TCR, TCR-HLA and TCR-CMV co-occurrence was scored with hypergeometric tests, and a repertoire-size bias correction was applied to TCR pairs. False discovery rates were estimated in a later analysis by permuting HLA or CMV assignments 20 times. In a later analysis, co-occurring TCRs were grouped using DBSCAN, with TCRdist sequence similarity added in when clustering inside HLA-allele-positive subsets. For co-occurrence clustering, repertoires with fewer than 30,000 or more than 120,000 public chains were excluded, along with four to six repertoires with anomalous nucleotide sharing. What TCRdb holds here is the immuneACCESS table cut down to in-frame rearrangements. Part of the clones is not present; checked against another copy, under half of the missing clones reflect an unresolved V gene, and the others are unexplained. D and trimming come from the DNA, and the V and J calls and clone size come from that table. A total of fewer than 200,000 clones appear in this sample, over 60% of them only once. Together, the top ten hold approximately 3% of the sample.

The cohort was made up of around 720 healthy bone marrow donors. At the time of sampling, every cohort member was nominally healthy, though immune exposures that went unrecorded were likely present. The donor tested CMV seronegative and was one of the 352 seronegative cohort members. A peripheral blood sample was collected from each donor, and TCR beta sequencing was performed on peripheral blood mononuclear cells. The Qiagen DNeasy Blood Extraction Kit was used to extract genomic DNA from the blood cell samples. The rearrangement combines TRBV5-6 with TRBJ2-3; the D gene is perhaps TRBD1, from 5 matching bases. This TCR derives from a woman aged 25 to 39 in good health and CMV-seronegative. Input material: PBMCs. The CDR3 reads CASSLQGGTDTQYF. The DNA reads as follows: TGTGCCAGCAGCTTGCAGGGTGGCACAGATACGCAGTATTTT.